This entry lists 17 T cell receptor beta chains sequenced from one sample in a study of cytomegalovirus exposure and HLA in healthy donors. Primers: 60 Vbeta forward and 13 Jbeta reverse. The protocol was immunoSEQ multiplex PCR, while the TCRdb copy is restricted to in-frame clones and leaves out a portion. Found here are about 88,000 clones, roughly 63% of them singletons; the top ten hold roughly 2.7%. Material: PBMCs. The receptors come from a man aged 50 to 59 in good health and CMV-seronegative.

The CDR3 DNA follows: TGTGCCAGCACCCAAGGACAGGGGAATGGCTACACCTTC. Translated: CASTQGQGNGYTF. V and J are TRBV28 and TRBJ1-2, with TRBD1 identical over 9 bases. V lost 7 bases and J lost 6; bases outside the gene matches: 6. Germline CDR1 reads MDHEN; CDR2 reads SYDVKM. The CDR3 runs to 13 residues.

The rearrangement links TRBV19 to TRBJ1-5; 9 bases are a match to TRBD1. CDR3 length: 15 residues. J gave up 7 bases and V 5 bases, and 9 bases lay outside the gene matches. Germline CDR1 and CDR2: LNHDA and SQIVND (reference sequence). For the CDR3, the DNA is TGTGCCAGTAGTTTCTCCGGGACAGGGAGCCAGCCCCAGCATTTT. It yields the protein CASSFSGTGSQPQHF.

DNA for the CDR3: TGCGCCAGCAGCTTAGGCCCGGGACAGGGGACCTACGAGCAGTACTTC. Protein: CASSLGPGQGTYEQYF. The chain uses TRBV5-1 and TRBJ2-7, with 10 nucleotides matching TRBD1. The trim removed 2 bases at V and 2 bases at J, leaving 7 bases unmatched. CDR1 is SGHRS, CDR2 YFSETQ, per germline. The CDR3 length is 16 residues.

The J gene is TRBJ2-3, the V gene TRBV5-1, with 9 bases matching TRBD1. Unmatched junction bases numbered 11, after V lost 3 bases and J lost 6 bases. This CDR3 is built from 16 residues. Germline V lookup: CDR1 SGHRS, CDR2 YFSETQ. DNA of the CDR3: TGCGCCAGCAGCTGGGCCGGGACAGGGAGCGGGGATACGCAGTATTTT. It specifies CASSWAGTGSGDTQYF.

The CDR3 protein is CASSPNTGVGSAFF. As DNA, the CDR3 is TGTGCCAGCAGTCCGAACACAGGGGTAGGTTCAGCTTTCTTT. This chain connects TRBV27 to TRBJ1-1, with 7 bases aligning to TRBD1. Looked up from germline, CDR1 is MNHEY and CDR2 is SMNVEV (reference sequence). The junction had 13 bases not matched to a gene; V was cut back by 5 bases and J by 10 bases. This CDR3 contains 14 residues.

The CDR3 protein is CASSHPVETQYF. CDR3 DNA sequence: TGTGCCAGCAGTCACCCGGTAGAGACCCAGTACTTC. The chain joins TRBV6-6 to TRBJ2-5, with D hard to call. CDR1 is MNHNY and CDR2 is SVGAGI in the germline V gene (reference sequence). The CDR3 is 12 residues long. V shed 5 bases and J shed 4 bases, with 8 bases lying between them.

V is TRBV27 and J is TRBJ2-2; no clear D gene. The CDR3 loop spans 13 amino acids. The V gene's germline CDR1 is MNHEY and CDR2 SMNVEV (reference sequence). The V gene lost 3 bases and the J gene lost 5 bases, with 7 bases spanning the gap. The CDR3 DNA sequence: TGTGCCAGCAGTTTGGTGAGGACCGGGGAGCTGTTTTTT. It specifies CASSLVRTGELFF.

The chain combines TRBV5-4 with TRBJ2-1; the match to TRBD2 covers 15 bases. There are 18 residues in the CDR3. Per the germline V gene, CDR1 is SGHNT and CDR2 is YYREEE (reference sequence). The V gene end was trimmed by 4 bases and the J gene end by 1 base; junction bases not matched to a gene: 6. CDR3: CASSTGTSGRSSYNEQFF. CDR3 coding DNA: TGTGCCAGCAGCACCGGGACTAGCGGGAGGTCGTCCTACAATGAGCAGTTCTTC.

The V gene is TRBV28, the J gene TRBJ1-1; unclear D gene. Germline V gene lookup returns CDR1 MDHEN and CDR2 SYDVKM. The CDR3 spans 15 residues. Trimming took 5 bases from V and 0 from J, leaving 13 bases between them. CDR3 residues: CASSLSDGLNTEAFF. CDR3 coding DNA: TGTGCCAGCAGTCTAAGCGACGGCTTGAACACTGAAGCTTTCTTT. Using reference TRBV28 and TRBJ1-1 for the parts outside the CDR3, the full variable domain is DVKVTQSSRYLVKRTGEKVFLECVQDMDHENMFWYRQDPGLGLRLIYFSYDVKMKEKGDIPEGYSVSREKKERFSLILESASTNQTSMYLCASSLSDGLNTEAFFGQGTRLTVV.

V usage is TRBV19 and J usage is TRBJ1-3; D unclear. V shed 1 base and J shed 0 bases, with 4 bases lying between them. The CDR3 extends over 14 amino acids. The germline V gene encodes CDR1 LNHDA and CDR2 SQIVND (reference sequence). The CDR3 sequence: CASSIVISGNTIYF. CDR3 sequence (DNA): TGTGCCAGTAGTATAGTTATCTCTGGAAACACCATATATTTT.

The chain combines TRBV7-8 with TRBJ2-7; 8 bases map to TRBD1. CDR3 size: 14 residues. V gave up 3 bases and J gave up 6 bases; unmatched junction bases: 7. Per the germline V gene, CDR1 is SGHVS and CDR2 is FQNEAQ. CDR3 DNA sequence: TGTGCCAGCAGCTTTTGGCAGGGGGCCGGCGAGCAGTACTTC. Translated, it gives CASSFWQGAGEQYF.

This clone occurred a few times. The rearrangement uses TRBV13 and TRBJ2-7, with 9 bases fitting TRBD1. The CDR3 loop spans 13 amino acids. J lost 3 bases, V lost 4 bases, and 1 base had no gene match. Germline V CDR1 and CDR2: PRHDT, FYEKMQ (reference sequence). CDR3 residues: CASSSGQGYEQYF. CDR3 coding DNA: TGTGCCAGCAGCTCGGGACAGGGCTACGAGCAGTACTTC.

This clone was seen a single time. The chain has TRBV7-9 and TRBJ2-1; D may be TRBD1 (5 bases). CDR1 and CDR2 (germline): SEHNR, FQNEAQ (reference sequence). V lost 5 bases and J lost 4, with 12 bases in between. The CDR3 loop spans 14 amino acids. The CDR3 DNA is TGTGCCAGCAGCGGCCTACCAGGGTACAATGAGCAGTTCTTC. Residues: CASSGLPGYNEQFF.

V and J are TRBV7-9 and TRBJ2-7; no clear D gene. CDR3 length: 13 residues. The V gene's germline CDR1 is SEHNR and CDR2 FQNEAQ (reference sequence). Trimming cost V 5 bases and J 2 bases, with 10 bases left between them. The CDR3 DNA is TGTGCCAGCAGCCTGGAGACCCCCTACGAGCAGTACGTC. Its translation: CASSLETPYEQYV.

The chain uses TRBV27 and TRBJ2-2; 7 bases map to TRBD1. CDR1 and CDR2 (germline): MNHEY, SMNVEV (reference sequence). Trimming took 3 bases from V and 5 from J; bases not matched to a gene: 9. CDR3 length: 16 residues. CDR3 nucleotides: TGTGCCAGCAGTTTTGAGACAGGGTGGGAGACCGGGGAGCTGTTTTTT. It translates to CASSFETGWETGELFF.

This clone was found once. In DNA, the CDR3 is TGTGCCAGCAGCTTGGGTGATAGCGGGATTGGGGAGCAGTACGTC. This translates into CASSLGDSGIGEQYV. The chain has TRBV5-6 and TRBJ2-7, with 8 bases lining up with TRBD2. V lost 0 bases and J lost 7; bases outside the gene matches: 9. Germline lookup yields CDR1 SGHDT and CDR2 YYEEEE. This CDR3 has 15 residues.

The genes are TRBV11-3 and TRBJ2-3, with D tentatively TRBD1 (6 bases). CDR1 SGHNT and CDR2 YENEEA come from the germline V gene. There are 16 residues in the CDR3. V shed 0 bases and J shed 0 bases, with 10 bases lying between them. The CDR3 DNA reads TGTGCCAGCAGCTTAGACAGGACAGCTAGCACAGATACGCAGTATTTT. Translation: CASSLDRTASTDTQYF.